A single sample gave rise to the 18 T cell receptor beta chains below, sequenced in a study of PD-L1 blockade in urothelial cancer. Profiled with immunoSEQ multiplex PCR; TCRdb holds only in-frame clones, not every one. Of 100,000 to 150,000 clones in the sample, more than 75% were seen once. Time point reported: peripheral blood 6 weeks after treatment start. Sequences were derived from PBMCs, sampled around atezolizumab (anti-PD-L1) treatment. All receptors come from a man aged 50 to 59 with urothelial cancer.

The chain employs TRBV6-1 and TRBJ2-1; D possibly corresponds to TRBD2 (6 bases). Germline lookup yields CDR1 MNHNS and CDR2 SASEGT. This CDR3 comprises 15 residues. Deletions cut 3 bases from V and 5 bases from J, with 14 bases between. The CDR3 DNA is TGTGCCAGCAGTGACTACACTAGCCCGGACAATGAGCAGTTCTTC. Encoded protein: CASSDYTSPDNEQFF.

The chain combines TRBV5-1 with TRBJ2-7; 7 nucleotides agree with TRBD2. The CDR3 has 18 residues. The J segment lost 0 bases and the V segment lost 1 base, leaving 13 bases of the junction unmatched. CDR1 SGHRS and CDR2 YFSETQ come from the germline V gene. CDR3: CASSLTAGSTLSSYEQYF. The DNA for the CDR3 is TGCGCCAGCAGCTTGACAGCGGGGTCAACCCTGAGCTCCTACGAGCAGTACTTC.

This clone was observed a single time. The rearrangement uses TRBV2 and TRBJ2-7; possibly TRBD2 for D (5 bases). The V end lost 3 bases, the J end lost 2 bases, and 11 bases lay between the germline ends. The length of the CDR3 is 14 residues. Germline assignment: CDR1 SNHLY and CDR2 FYNNEI. This CDR3 is CASSEELGPYEQYF. Written as DNA, the CDR3 is TGTGCCAGCAGTGAGGAACTAGGACCCTACGAGCAGTACTTC.

CDR3 residues: CAWRRPGEGGGEQYF. In DNA form, the CDR3 reads TGTGCCTGGAGGAGGCCAGGGGAGGGGGGAGGCGAGCAGTACTTC. The chain uses TRBV30 and TRBJ2-7, with D possibly matching TRBD2 (7 bases). The length of the CDR3 is 15 residues. CDR1 and CDR2 from the germline V gene are GTSNPN and SVGIG (reference sequence). Trimming took 3 bases from V and 6 from J, leaving 21 bases between them.

The chain has TRBV27 and TRBJ1-6; 8 nucleotides match TRBD1. V lost 4 bases to trimming and J lost 8 bases; unmatched junction nucleotides: 7. The CDR3 contains 15 residues. Germline assignment: CDR1 MNHEY and CDR2 SMNVEV (reference sequence). The DNA for the CDR3 is TGTGCCAGCAGTTACGGACAGGGCGGTCATTCACCCCTCCACTTT. Its translation is CASSYGQGGHSPLHF.

The chain employs TRBV10-3 and TRBJ2-1, with 13 bases matching TRBD2. The CDR3 sequence is 14 residues long. Trimming at V came to 10 bases and at J to 8 bases, leaving 8 bases not matched to a gene. Germline V gives CDR1 ENHRY, CDR2 SYGVKD. CDR3 nucleotide sequence: TGTGCCACCCGAGGACTAGCGGGAGTTGATGAGCAGTTCTTC. Its protein product is CATRGLAGVDEQFF.

The J gene is TRBJ1-2, the V gene TRBV28; weak D call: TRBD1 (5 bases). CDR1 and CDR2 from the germline V gene are MDHEN and SYDVKM. With 6 bases removed from V and 8 bases from J, the gap between germline ends came to 22 bases. The CDR3 consists of 15 residues. In nucleotides, the CDR3 is TGTGCCAGCAGCACGGCCTGGGGGGGACTCTACGGCTACACCTTC. This codes for CASSTAWGGLYGYTF.

The chain has TRBV2 and TRBJ2-7; TRBD2 agrees at 7 bases. The CDR3 runs to 16 residues. With V trimmed by 6 bases and J by 7 bases, 18 bases remained unmatched. Germline-derived CDR1 and CDR2 are SNHLY and FYNNEI. The CDR3 nucleotides are TGTGCCAGCAGCCTAGCGGTCAGGGTCCTGGGGGGGGAGCAGTACTTC. It yields the protein CASSLAVRVLGGEQYF.

The chain recombines TRBV7-2 with TRBJ2-5; D remains ambiguous. Germline V gene lookup returns CDR1 SGHTA and CDR2 FQGNSA. This CDR3 is 13 amino acids long. Deletions cut 6 bases from V and 2 bases from J, with 10 bases between. The CDR3 bases are TGTGCCAGCAGGAACAGTGGTCAAGAGACCCAGTACTTC. It codes for CASRNSGQETQYF. Complete variable domain (other parts from reference TRBV7-2 and TRBJ2-5): GAGVSQSPSNKVTEKGKDVELRCDPISGHTALYWYRQSLGQGLEFLIYFQGNSAPDKSGLPSDRFSAERTGGSVSTLTIQRTQQEDSAVYLCASRNSGQETQYFGPGTRLLVL.

The gene calls are TRBV10-3 and TRBJ1-2; TRBD1 agrees at 9 bases. J gave up 6 bases and V 4 bases, and 0 bases lay outside the gene matches. The CDR3 length is 12 residues. Germline V gene lookup returns CDR1 ENHRY and CDR2 SYGVKD. CDR3 protein: CAISGTGDGYTF. The CDR3 DNA is TGTGCCATCAGTGGGACAGGGGATGGCTACACCTTC.

This clone was counted a few times. The sample carries other DNA sequences with the same CDR3. The V gene is TRBV9, the J gene TRBJ2-1, with 7 bases identical to TRBD1. This CDR3 contains 14 residues. With V trimmed by 4 bases and J by 5 bases, 6 bases remained unmatched. CDR1 SGDLS and CDR2 YYNGEE come from the germline V gene. The CDR3 sequence is CASSPRQGNNEQFF. Written as DNA, the CDR3 is TGTGCCAGCAGCCCGAGACAGGGTAACAATGAGCAGTTCTTC. Full variable domain (missing parts from reference TRBV9 and TRBJ2-1): DSGVTQTPKHLITATGQRVTLRCSPRSGDLSVYWYQQSLDQGLQFLIQYYNGEERAKGNILERFSAQQFPDLHSELNLSSLELGDSALYFCASSPRQGNNEQFFGPGTRLTVL.

The genes are TRBV5-1 and TRBJ2-3; weak D call: TRBD1 (6 bases). V lost 4 bases to trimming and J lost 0 bases, with 12 bases between them. The CDR3 covers 15 residues. Germline CDR1 and CDR2: SGHRS and YFSETQ. CDR3 DNA sequence: TGCGCCAGCAGCCCACGGCAGGGGAGCACAGATACGCAGTATTTT. This codes for CASSPRQGSTDTQYF.

J is TRBJ1-1 and V is TRBV7-3; TRBD1 matches at 7 bases. There are 14 residues in the CDR3. CDR1 and CDR2 (germline): SGHTA, FQGTGA. After removal of 3 bases from V and 4 bases from J, the junction contained 5 bases not matched to a gene. CDR3 in amino acids: CASSLIGGGTEAFF. As DNA, the CDR3 is TGTGCCAGCAGCTTGATAGGGGGCGGCACTGAAGCTTTCTTT.

The genes are TRBV2 and TRBJ1-2, with D hard to call. Trimming cost V 8 bases and J 0 bases, with 7 bases left between them. This CDR3 is built from 12 residues. Per the germline V gene, CDR1 is SNHLY and CDR2 is FYNNEI. CDR3 loop: CASGTANYGYTF. DNA of the CDR3: TGTGCCAGCGGAACAGCTAACTATGGCTACACCTTC.

The chain employs TRBV19 and TRBJ1-5, with a tentative D call TRBD1 (6 bases). CDR1 LNHDA and CDR2 SQIVND come from the germline V gene (reference sequence). CDR3 size: 12 residues. The ends were cut back, 11 bases at V and 4 bases at J, with 12 bases in the middle. The CDR3 sequence: CAVQGSNQPQHF. The DNA of the CDR3 is TGTGCCGTACAGGGTTCTAATCAGCCCCAGCATTTT.

The V and J genes are TRBV19 and TRBJ1-1; D uncertain. V lost 3 bases to trimming and J lost 6 bases, with 11 bases between them. This CDR3 has 13 residues. From germline, CDR1 is LNHDA and CDR2 SQIVND (reference sequence). The CDR3 spells CASSMNGVPEAFF. DNA of the CDR3: TGTGCCAGTAGTATGAACGGGGTCCCTGAAGCTTTCTTT.

CDR3 amino acids: CASSFPGLASEQYF. The CDR3 DNA is TGTGCCAGCAGTTTTCCGGGACTAGCCAGCGAGCAGTACTTC. This chain links TRBV2 with TRBJ2-7, with 9 nucleotides matching TRBD2. Losses at the gene ends were 5 bases for V and 6 bases for J; bases not matched to a gene: 8. Germline-derived CDR1 and CDR2 are SNHLY and FYNNEI. The CDR3 has 14 residues.

The table lists this clone with a few counts. V and J are TRBV29-1 and TRBJ2-7; 11 bases align to TRBD2. J was trimmed by 4 bases and V by 5 bases; bases with no gene match: 4. The CDR3 spans 13 residues. Germline CDR1 reads SQVTM; CDR2 reads ANQGSEA. The CDR3 spells CSVPGLAEYEQYF. The CDR3 DNA reads as TGCAGCGTTCCGGGACTAGCGGAGTACGAGCAGTACTTC.